This TCR beta chain came from a study of OX40 agonist ivuxolimab in advanced cancers. The CDR3 consists of 17 residues. Trimming left V 2 bases short and J 3 bases short, with 16 bases between. Germline V gene lookup returns CDR1 MNHNS and CDR2 SASEGT. Generated by immunoSEQ multiplex PCR, the TCRdb table keeps only in-frame clones and is missing some. The table has over 30,000 clones, approximately 91% seen once. The J gene is TRBJ1-4, the V gene TRBV6-1; D ambiguous. Material: CD4+ or CD8+ T cells sorted from blood, obtained in a trial of the OX40 agonist ivuxolimab. The sequence was collected from an adult with an advanced solid tumor such as melanoma, head and neck, liver or kidney cancer. The CDR3 bases are TGTGCCAGCAGTGAACTCGGAGGGTTAATGTCTAATGAAAAACTGTTTTTT. This encodes CASSELGGLMSNEKLFF.